One T cell receptor beta chain is described in this entry. Its antigen is not identified. This record comes from a study of tumor-infiltrating lymphocytes in primary liver carcinoma. Study in general: Every patient in the cohort had a primary liver carcinoma. That carcinoma was treated by surgical resection.

Reverse transcription of about 500 ng total RNA with a constant-region primer produced TCR beta cDNA. The TCR beta library was amplified through three nested multiplex PCR rounds in a modified ARM-PCR procedure. Running nine to ten cycles apiece, the first two PCR rounds relied on TRBV1-TRBV30 forward primers together with a C-beta reverse primer. A single record per CDR3 protein comes from TCRdb applying MiXCR to the multiplex PCR reads. The sample holds fewer than 400,000 distinct CDR3 sequences, more than 55% seen once. Study-wide findings and caveats: Because the samples were bulk unsorted, the study did not compare CD4+ and CD8+ repertoires. Blood's top-250-clone fraction was significantly lower than that of tumors (p = 0.039). Tumor region pairs showed greater overlap than either tumor-adjacent or tumor-blood pairs did.

The germline V and J ends were trimmed by 2 bases and 3 bases, with 35 bases remaining between them. CDR3 length: 22 amino acids. Germline lookup yields CDR1 MNHEY and CDR2 SVGAGI. Unsorted whole blood served as the source of blood RNA, and germline DNA was extracted as well. The source material was peripheral blood. The source of this sequence is a woman younger than 45 with primary liver carcinoma and hepatitis B virus infection. The gene calls are TRBV6-5 and TRBJ2-7; D not resolved. This chain's CDR3 is CASSYVGPRETPQIKPNYEQYF. The CDR3 region has the DNA TGTGCCAGCAGTTACGTAGGTCCCCGAGAGACACCACAAATAAAACCGAACTACGAGCAGTACTTC.